The T cell receptor (beta chain) under discussion was sequenced for a study of response to subunit inactivated influenza vaccine (dated 2018 in TCRdb). Turning to the overall study: Deep quantitative T cell receptor repertoire profiling was used in the study to track responses to a trivalent subunit inactivated influenza vaccine.

From the cysteine through the phenylalanine, the CDR3 covers 12 amino acids. Just the 36-base CDR3 DNA is kept, in frame starting at base 1. CDR1 and CDR2, looked up from the germline V gene (reference sequence), are MNHEY and SMNVEV. Ends trimmed: V by 5 bases, J by 14 bases; bases unmatched to a gene: 8. What the authors observed across the whole study: The authors suggested that each seasonal influenza vaccination may recruit only a limited number of new T cells.

This clonotype was seen a few times. The antigen it recognizes is unknown. The sample holds no much larger clone one base away, and base qualities are not on file. Preparation of the library involved RT-PCR. Data came from an Illumina HiSeq 2500. The raw public data were reprocessed by TCRdb itself: fastp quality trimming at Q25, MiXCR clonotype calling, in-frame beta chains only. Every distinct CDR3 protein forms one entry, paired with its most common genes and DNA. The sample includes about 170,000 distinct CDR3 sequences, with approximately 12% observed a single time. The ten largest clones represent 25% to 35% of the sample. The sample was also linked to a second study, of T cells expressing NK-cell markers. As described in the second report: 5'RACE template switching, by which a universal primer site and unique molecular identifiers were added, was used to make TCR beta cDNA libraries. TCR beta-chain repertoires were profiled in sorted CD3+CD56+NKG2C+, CD3+CD56+NKG2C- and CD3+CD56-NKG2C+ T-cell subsets from eight donors. Of the eight sequenced donors, seven were found to be HCMV-seropositive and one was found to be HCMV-seronegative. In several experiments an anti-gammadeltaTCR antibody was added to restrict sorting to alphabetaTCR-expressing T cells. For 6 or 7 donors, the dominant CD3+CD56+NKG2C+ clonotypes were among the top 10 CD8+ clonotypes and accounted for about 1.0-7.5% of CD8+ T cells. Those dominant clonotypes were again the most abundant among CD3+CD56-NKG2C+ cells in a handful of donors, at about 28.3-65%. Whether the expanded NKG2C-expressing T cell clones were specific for HCMV antigens remained unclear. The eight sequenced donors were randomly selected healthy volunteers, three men and five women. To determine HCMV serostatus, a commercial ELISA kit was used to detect HCMV-specific IgG in serum. Peripheral blood mononuclear cells were isolated from blood by Ficoll density gradient centrifugation. Magnetic immunoseparation with Miltenyi isolation kits was used to isolate CD4+ and CD8+ T cells from PBMC. cDNA synthesis was primed from the TCR beta constant segment and was followed by two successive PCR amplification steps. The libraries were sequenced on Illumina HiSeq 2000/2500, MiSeq or NextSeq, producing 2 x 150 bp reads. MIGEC was used to demultiplex reads and group reads by UMI, and MiTCR was used to assemble and quantify clonotypes. To exclude erroneous sequences, any TCR cDNA sequence not supported by at least two reads was discarded. The tcR package was used for downstream repertoire analysis, and clonotypes were matched across fractions by CDR3 nucleotide sequence plus V segment. VDJmatch was used to annotate antigen specificity against VDJdb, with one amino acid substitution in CDR3 allowed.

The source was CD8+ T cells sorted from PBMCs, collected 12 days after vaccination. This receptor was obtained from a man between 45 and 60 years old who received an inactivated influenza vaccine. Donor details come from another sample of the same person, matched by shared clones. The receptor chain draws on TRBV27 and TRBJ2-1; 8 bases in the junction line up with TRBD2. The CDR3 reads as follows: CASSLPGTRKFF. The nucleotides are TGTGCCAGCAGTCTCCCCGGGACTAGGAAGTTCTTC.